This T cell receptor (beta chain) was obtained from a study of blood T cell repertoires in COVID-19. About the study: Researchers got acute and convalescent COVID-19 samples from the United States, Italy and Spain. Nucleic acid was either cDNA or gDNA, and it came from T cells, B-cell-depleted T cells, or PBMCs.

Clones were sequenced by immunoSEQ multiplex PCR, and TCRdb holds only the in-frame ones, with some missing. This sample has approximately 100,000 clones, with over 75% found just once. The V end was cut by 3 bases, the J end by 2 bases, with 11 bases between. Germline loops: CDR1 SGDLS, CDR2 YYNGEE. This CDR3 is 14 amino acids long. This chain links TRBV9 with TRBJ2-5; tentatively, D is TRBD1 (6 bases). Input material: peripheral blood. This clonotype originated in a woman in her sixties with acute or convalescent COVID-19. CDR3 nucleotides: TGTGCCAGCAGCGGGACAGACTTTCAAGAGACCCAGTACTTC. Translation gives CASSGTDFQETQYF.